The clone carrying this T cell receptor (beta chain) was detected only a few times. Its antigen is unknown. Reverse transcription of all isolated RNA meant that expressed TCRB transcripts were sequenced. Read counts averaged approximately 3.5 million for samples of naive, central memory and regulatory T cells. The method was immunoSEQ multiplex PCR; TCRdb's version includes in-frame clones alone and lacks a portion of them. The sample consists of some 150,000 clones, 10% of them appearing once. Germline lookup yields CDR1 LGHNT and CDR2 FRNRAP. The CDR3 is made up of 16 amino acids. Trimming cost V 6 bases and J 0 bases; bases outside gene matches: 7. The sample comes from a study of beta chain features in type 1 diabetes. The study, taken as a whole, reports: The cDNA sequencing approach could over-represent high-TCR-expressing cells. For patients and controls alike, PCR might favor shorter templates to the same degree.

The sequence was collected from a man between 18 and 29 years old in good health. The chain links TRBV12-5 to TRBJ2-1; the match to TRBD1 covers 8 bases. The sequenced sample was naive CD4+ T cells from blood. The CDR3 here is CASGNQGASSYNEQFF. The CDR3 region has the DNA TGTGCTAGTGGAAATCAGGGGGCGAGCTCCTACAATGAGCAGTTCTTC.